The sequence of this T cell receptor beta chain was determined in a study of CD8 T cells in Susac syndrome. The RNA input was roughly 0.45 to 1 ug, and it was reverse transcribed with random hexamers. The method of amplification for TCR beta CDR3 was immunoSEQ multiplex PCR, covering 54 Vbeta and 13 Jbeta. TCRdb ran MiXCR on the immunoSEQ multiplex PCR reads and lists one entry per CDR3 protein. The data show 200,000 to 250,000 distinct CDR3 sequences, around 95% seen once. Germline-derived CDR1 and CDR2 are DFQATT and SNEGSKA (reference sequence). Trimming stripped 0 bases from V and 2 bases from J, with 13 bases between. This CDR3 region has 16 residues. It was treatment-naive patients with stable or active relapsing-remitting disease who made up the multiple sclerosis controls. Through negative isolation, CD4+ and CD8+ T cells were obtained, while TEMRA cells were enriched using FACS.

The sample was CD4+ T cells from PBMCs. The TCR sequence derives from a human donor with multiple sclerosis. The rearrangement joins TRBV20-1 to TRBJ2-2; D perhaps matches TRBD1 (5 bases). CDR3 bases: TGCAGTGCTAGAGAGTATAGGGGCTCCAACACCGGGGAGCTGTTTTTT. It encodes CSAREYRGSNTGELFF.